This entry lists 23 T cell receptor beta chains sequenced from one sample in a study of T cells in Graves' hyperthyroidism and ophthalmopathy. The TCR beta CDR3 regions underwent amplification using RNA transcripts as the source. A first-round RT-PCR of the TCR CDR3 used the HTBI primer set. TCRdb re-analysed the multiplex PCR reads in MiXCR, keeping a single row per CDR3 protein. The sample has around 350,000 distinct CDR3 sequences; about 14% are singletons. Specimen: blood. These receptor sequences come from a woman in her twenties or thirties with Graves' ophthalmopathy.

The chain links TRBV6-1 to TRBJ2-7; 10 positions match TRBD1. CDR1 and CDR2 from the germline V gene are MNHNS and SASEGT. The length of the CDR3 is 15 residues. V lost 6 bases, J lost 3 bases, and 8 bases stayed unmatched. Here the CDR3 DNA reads TGTGCCAGCAGGATAGGGACAGGGGCATACTACGAGCAGTACTTC. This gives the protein CASRIGTGAYYEQYF.

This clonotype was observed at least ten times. The CDR3 here is CASSKRQGAEAFF. DNA for the CDR3: TGTGCCAGCAGCAAAAGACAGGGGGCTGAAGCTTTCTTT. The rearrangement uses TRBV7-3 and TRBJ1-1, with 9 positions matching TRBD1. The CDR3 consists of 13 residues. Germline values: CDR1 SGHTA, CDR2 FQGTGA. The ends lost 5 bases at V and 6 bases at J; junction bases unmatched: 4.

CDR3: CASNPGVPPDSPLHF. In nucleotides, the CDR3 is TGTGCCAGCAATCCAGGGGTCCCACCGGATTCACCCCTCCACTTT. The chain is built from TRBV2 and TRBJ1-6; D is perhaps TRBD1 (6 bases). The CDR3 consists of 15 residues. CDR1 is SNHLY, CDR2 FYNNEI, per germline. V lost 7 bases and J 8 bases, leaving 18 bases between the germline ends.

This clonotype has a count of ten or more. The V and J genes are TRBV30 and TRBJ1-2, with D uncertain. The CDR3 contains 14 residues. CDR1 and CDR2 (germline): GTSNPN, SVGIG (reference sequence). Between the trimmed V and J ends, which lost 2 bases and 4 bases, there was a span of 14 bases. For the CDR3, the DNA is TGTGCCTGGAGTTTAACGGGATCATCCTATGGCTACACCTTC. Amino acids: CAWSLTGSSYGYTF.

DNA for the CDR3: TGTGCCTGGACGGCGGGGTCCTACAATGAGCAGTTCTTC. It translates to CAWTAGSYNEQFF. The rearrangement joins TRBV30 to TRBJ2-1, with a weak D call TRBD2 (6 bases). V lost 4 bases to trimming and J lost 1 base, with 8 bases between them. There are 13 residues in the CDR3. Germline CDR1 GTSNPN, CDR2 SVGIG (reference sequence).

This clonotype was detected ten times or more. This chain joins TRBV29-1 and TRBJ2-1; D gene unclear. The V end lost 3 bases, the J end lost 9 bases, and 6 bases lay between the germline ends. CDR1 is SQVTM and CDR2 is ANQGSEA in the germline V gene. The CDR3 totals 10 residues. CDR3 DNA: TGCAGCGTTGAGGATAGTGAGCAGTTCTTC. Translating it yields CSVEDSEQFF.

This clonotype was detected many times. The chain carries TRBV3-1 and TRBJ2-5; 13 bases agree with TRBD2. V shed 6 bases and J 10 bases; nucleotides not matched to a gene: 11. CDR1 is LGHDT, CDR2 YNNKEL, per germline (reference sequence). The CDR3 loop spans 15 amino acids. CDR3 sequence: CASRLGTSGAGGQYF. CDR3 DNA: TGTGCCAGCAGACTCGGGACTAGCGGGGCGGGGGGCCAGTACTTC.

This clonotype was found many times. CDR3 nucleotide sequence: TGTGCCAGCAGTTCGGGCGGGGGGAGCTCCTACAATGAGCAGTTCTTC. Its translation is CASSSGGGSSYNEQFF. V usage is TRBV7-2 and J usage is TRBJ2-1, with 8 bases aligning to TRBD2. The CDR3 has 16 amino acids. The germline V gene encodes CDR1 SGHTA and CDR2 FQGNSA. Trimming took 6 bases from V and 0 from J; bases not matched to a gene: 7.

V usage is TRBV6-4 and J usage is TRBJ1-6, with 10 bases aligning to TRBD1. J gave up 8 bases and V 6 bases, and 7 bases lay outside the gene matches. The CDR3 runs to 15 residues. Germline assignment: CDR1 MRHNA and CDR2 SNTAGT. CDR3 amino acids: CASRINGQGDSPLHF. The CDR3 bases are TGTGCCAGCAGAATCAATGGACAGGGGGATTCACCCCTCCACTTT.

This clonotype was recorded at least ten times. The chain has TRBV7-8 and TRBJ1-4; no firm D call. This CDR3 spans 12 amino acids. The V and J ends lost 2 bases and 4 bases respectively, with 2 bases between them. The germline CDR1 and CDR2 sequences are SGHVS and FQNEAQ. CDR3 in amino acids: CASSLFNEKLFF. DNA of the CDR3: TGTGCCAGCAGCTTATTTAATGAAAAACTGTTTTTT.

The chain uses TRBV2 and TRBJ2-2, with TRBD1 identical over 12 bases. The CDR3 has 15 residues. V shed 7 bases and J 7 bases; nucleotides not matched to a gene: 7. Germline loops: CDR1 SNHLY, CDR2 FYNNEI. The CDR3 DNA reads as TGTGCCAGCACCCCGGGACAGGGGGCTGTCGGGGAGCTGTTTTTT. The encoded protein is CASTPGQGAVGELFF. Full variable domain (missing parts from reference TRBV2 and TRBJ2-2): EPEVTQTPSHQVTQMGQEVILRCVPISNHLYFYWYRQILGQKVEFLVSFYNNEISEKSEIFDDQFSVERPDGSNFTLKIRSTKLEDSAMYFCASTPGQGAVGELFFGEGSRLTVL.

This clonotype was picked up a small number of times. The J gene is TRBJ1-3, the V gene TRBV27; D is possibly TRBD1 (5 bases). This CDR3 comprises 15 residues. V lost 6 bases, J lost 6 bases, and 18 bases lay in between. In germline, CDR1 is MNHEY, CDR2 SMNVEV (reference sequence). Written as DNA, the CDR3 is TGTGCCAGCAGACTCAATCAGGGAAGTGAAAACACCATATATTTT. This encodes CASRLNQGSENTIYF.

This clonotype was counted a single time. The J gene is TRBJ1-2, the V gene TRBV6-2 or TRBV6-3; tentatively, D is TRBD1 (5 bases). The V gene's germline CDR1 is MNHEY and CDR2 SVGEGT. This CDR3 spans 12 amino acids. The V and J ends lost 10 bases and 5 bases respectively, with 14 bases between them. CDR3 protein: CATSTGGYGYTF. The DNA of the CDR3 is TGTGCCACTAGTACGGGGGGGTATGGCTACACCTTC.

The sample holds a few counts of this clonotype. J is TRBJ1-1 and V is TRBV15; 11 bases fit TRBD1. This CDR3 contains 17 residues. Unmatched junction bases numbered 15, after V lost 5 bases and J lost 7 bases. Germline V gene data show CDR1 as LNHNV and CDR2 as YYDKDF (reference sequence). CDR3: CATSVPNRDRGGYEAFF. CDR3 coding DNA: TGTGCCACCAGCGTCCCGAATCGGGACAGGGGGGGCTATGAAGCTTTCTTT.

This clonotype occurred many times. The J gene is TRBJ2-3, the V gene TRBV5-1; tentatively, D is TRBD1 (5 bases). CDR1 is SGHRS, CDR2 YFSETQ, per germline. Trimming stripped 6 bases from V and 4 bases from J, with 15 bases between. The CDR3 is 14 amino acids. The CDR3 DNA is TGCGCCAGCAACCTGGACACGAGCTCAGATACGCAGTATTTT. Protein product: CASNLDTSSDTQYF. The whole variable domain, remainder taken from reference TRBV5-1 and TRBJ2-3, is KAGVTQTPRYLIKTRGQQVTLSCSPISGHRSVSWYQQTPGQGLQFLFEYFSETQRNKGNFPGRFSGRQFSNSRSEMNVSTLELGDSALYLCASNLDTSSDTQYFGPGTRLTVL.

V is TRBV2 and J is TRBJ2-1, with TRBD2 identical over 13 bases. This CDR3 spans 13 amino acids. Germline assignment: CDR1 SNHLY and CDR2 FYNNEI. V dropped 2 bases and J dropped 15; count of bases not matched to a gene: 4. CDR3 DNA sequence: TGTGCCAGCAGTGAAACTAGCGGGGGGGCGTGGTTCTTC. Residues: CASSETSGGAWFF.

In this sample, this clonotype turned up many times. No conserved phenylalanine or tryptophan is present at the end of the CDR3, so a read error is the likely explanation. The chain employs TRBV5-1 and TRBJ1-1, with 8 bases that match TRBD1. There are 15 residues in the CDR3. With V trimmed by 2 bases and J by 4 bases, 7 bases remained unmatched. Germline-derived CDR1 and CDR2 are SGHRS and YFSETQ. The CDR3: CASSLSSGGLTEAFL. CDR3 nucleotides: TGCGCCAGCAGCTTAAGTTCAGGGGGCCTCACTGAAGCTTTCCTT.

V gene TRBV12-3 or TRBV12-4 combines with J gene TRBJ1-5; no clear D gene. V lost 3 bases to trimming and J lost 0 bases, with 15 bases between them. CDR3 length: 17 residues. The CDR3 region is CASSLEPWGISNQPQHF. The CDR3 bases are TGTGCCAGCAGTTTGGAACCGTGGGGAATTAGCAATCAGCCCCAGCATTTT.

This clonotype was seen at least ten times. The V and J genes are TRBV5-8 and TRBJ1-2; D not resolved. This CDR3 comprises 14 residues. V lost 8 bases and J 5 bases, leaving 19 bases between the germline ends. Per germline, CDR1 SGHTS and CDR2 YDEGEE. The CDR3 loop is CARRPRVAQYGYTF. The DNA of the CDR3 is TGTGCCAGGCGACCCCGGGTAGCTCAATATGGCTACACCTTC.

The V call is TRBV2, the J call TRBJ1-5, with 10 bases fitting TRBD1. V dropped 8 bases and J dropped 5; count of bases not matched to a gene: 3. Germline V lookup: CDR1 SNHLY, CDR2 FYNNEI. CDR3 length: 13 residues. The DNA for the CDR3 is TGTGCCAGCGGCGGGACAGGGGATCAGCCCCAGCATTTT. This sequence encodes CASGGTGDQPQHF.

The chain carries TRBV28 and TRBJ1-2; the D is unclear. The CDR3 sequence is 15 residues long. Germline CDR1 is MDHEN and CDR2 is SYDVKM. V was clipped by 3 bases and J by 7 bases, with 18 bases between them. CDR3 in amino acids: CASSFRSRPARGYTF. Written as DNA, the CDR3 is TGTGCCAGCAGTTTTCGTTCCAGACCCGCCCGTGGCTACACCTTC.

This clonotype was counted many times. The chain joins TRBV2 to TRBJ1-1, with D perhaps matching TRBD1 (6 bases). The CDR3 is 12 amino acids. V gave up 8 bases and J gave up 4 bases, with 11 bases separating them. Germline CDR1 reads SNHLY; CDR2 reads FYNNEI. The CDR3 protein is CASHREITEAFF. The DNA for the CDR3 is TGTGCCAGCCACAGGGAGATCACTGAAGCTTTCTTT.

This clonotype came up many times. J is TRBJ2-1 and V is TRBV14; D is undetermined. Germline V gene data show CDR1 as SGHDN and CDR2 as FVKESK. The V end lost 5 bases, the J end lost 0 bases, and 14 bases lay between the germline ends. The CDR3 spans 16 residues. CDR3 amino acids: CASSSGHQTSYNEQFF. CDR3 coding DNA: TGTGCCAGCAGCTCGGGCCACCAGACCTCCTACAATGAGCAGTTCTTC.